One TCR beta chain is described in this entry. The target antigen is unknown. This entry belongs to a study of cytomegalovirus exposure and HLA in healthy donors. Study-wide context: Findings of an earlier analysis included around 120 million unique TCR beta sequences from around 180 million T cells. Study-wide results and caveats: A likely sequencing artifact accounted for one observed cluster of highly shared sequence variants. Earlier analysis yielded a pattern in which most TCR beta V segments were productive about 90% or about 30% of the time. With later analysis, a missense DCLRE1C variant became linked to TCR beta V- and J-gene trimming.

In the PCR, 60 Vbeta and 13 Jbeta primers were used. Sequenced by immunoSEQ multiplex PCR; TCRdb stores in-frame clones only, minus some. Of approximately 170,000 clones in the sample, roughly four fifths were seen once. The CDR3 runs 15 residues. The V gene's germline CDR1 is SGHVT and CDR2 SQSDAQ. V was shortened by 3 bases and J by 1 base, with 11 bases between the two germline ends. The TCR comes from a woman aged 30 to 39 in good health and CMV-seropositive. Sequencing used PBMCs. The V gene is TRBV7-4, the J gene TRBJ2-3; D unresolved. The chain's CDR3 is CASSFCGPGTDTQYF. DNA of the CDR3: TGTGCCAGCAGCTTTTGTGGGCCTGGCACAGATACGCAGTATTTT.